This entry concerns a single T cell receptor beta chain. This sample stems from a study of cytomegalovirus exposure and HLA in healthy donors. The germline V gene encodes CDR1 SGHDT and CDR2 YYEEEE. V dropped 4 bases and J dropped 3 bases, with 14 bases sitting between them. This CDR3 comprises 14 residues. The PCR contained 60 Vbeta and 13 Jbeta primers. Profiled with immunoSEQ multiplex PCR; TCRdb holds only in-frame clones, not every one. This table holds 150,000 to 200,000 clones, less than 90% found once. Sample: PBMCs. V is TRBV5-6 and J is TRBJ2-7; D might be TRBD2 (6 bases). This receptor was obtained from a boy between 5 and 17 years old in good health and CMV-seronegative. The chain's CDR3 is CASSPFLAIYEQYF. The CDR3 DNA reads as TGTGCCAGCAGCCCTTTCCTAGCGATCTACGAGCAGTACTTC.